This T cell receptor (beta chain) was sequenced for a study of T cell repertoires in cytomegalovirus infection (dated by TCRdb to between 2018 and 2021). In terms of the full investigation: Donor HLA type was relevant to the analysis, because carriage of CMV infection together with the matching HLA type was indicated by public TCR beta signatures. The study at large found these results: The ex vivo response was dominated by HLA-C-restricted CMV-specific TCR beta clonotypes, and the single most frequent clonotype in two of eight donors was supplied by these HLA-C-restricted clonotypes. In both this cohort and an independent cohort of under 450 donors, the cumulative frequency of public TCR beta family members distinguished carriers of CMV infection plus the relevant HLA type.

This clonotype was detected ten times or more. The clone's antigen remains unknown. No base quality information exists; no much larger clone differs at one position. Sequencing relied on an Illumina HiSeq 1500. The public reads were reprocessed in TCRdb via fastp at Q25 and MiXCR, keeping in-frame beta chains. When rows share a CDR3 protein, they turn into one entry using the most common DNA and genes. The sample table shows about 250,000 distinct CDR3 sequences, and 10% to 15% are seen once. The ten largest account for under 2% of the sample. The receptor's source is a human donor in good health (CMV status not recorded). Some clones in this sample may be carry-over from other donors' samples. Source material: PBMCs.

The nucleotides are TGTGCCAGCAGTTCTTCCGGGACTAGCGTTACAGATACGCAGTATTTT. It specifies CASSSSGTSVTDTQYF. The sequence is built from TRBV28 and TRBJ2-3, with 10 bases matching TRBD2. The germline V gene yields MDHEN for CDR1 and SYDVKM for CDR2. The germline V end is reduced by 4 bases and the J end by 3 bases; junction bases left unmatched: 7. The CDR3 contains 16 residues, cysteine and phenylalanine counted. The kept DNA is CDR3 alone, 48 bases in frame from the first base. Full variable domain (CDR3 extended with the reference TRBV28 and TRBJ2-3 proteins): DVKVTQSSRYLVKRTGEKVFLECVQDMDHENMFWYRQDPGLGLRLIYFSYDVKMKEKGDIPEGYSVSREKKERFSLILESASTNQTSMYLCASSSSGTSVTDTQYFGPGTRLTVL.